There are many counts of the clone carrying this T cell receptor beta chain. The antigen is unknown. This sample is drawn from a study of prognosis after radiotherapy for stage I lung cancer. Turning to the study itself: All of the enrolled patients had stage I non-small cell lung cancer, and they joined between 2018 and early 2019. Not a single patient was given any concurrent therapy alongside stereotactic body radiotherapy, also referred to as SBRT. Distant metastases after radiotherapy occurred in a few patients at a median of roughly 7 months; some 14 showed no significant progression. Study-level points and caveats: It was in patients who developed distant metastases that Shannon entropy after stereotactic body radiation therapy was lower.

The germline V gene encodes CDR1 LGHNA and CDR2 YSLEER. The CDR3 sequence is 14 residues long. V was pared by 4 bases and J by 6 bases, with 14 bases between. From genomic DNA, TCR beta CDR3 was amplified by two-round multiplex PCR. For every TRBV and TRBJ gene, a specific primer was used in first-round PCR. TCRdb re-called the multiplex PCR reads through MiXCR, storing one row per CDR3 protein. The repertoire includes nearly 35,000 distinct CDR3 sequences, 25% to 40% of them detected once, and around 27% sits in the top ten. Specimen: PBMCs, collected before or after stereotactic body radiation therapy (not recorded which). The chain employs TRBV4-3 and TRBJ2-3; D is unresolved. This TCR was recovered from a donor over 45 with non-small cell lung cancer. The CDR3 bases are TGCGCCAGCAGCCCCCCGGGTAGTCCCGATACGCAGTATTTT. Residues: CASSPPGSPDTQYF.